A selection of T cell receptor beta chains follows, all from one sample in a study of T cell responses to AZD1222 COVID-19 vaccine. The assay was immunoSEQ multiplex PCR, and TCRdb's table has in-frame clones only and misses some. The sample has over 150,000 clones, 90% seen once. Sequencing was performed on peripheral blood, taken on day 0 of AZD1222 vaccination. The receptors shown here come from an adult in good health. The CDR3 runs from the conserved cysteine through the conserved F or W. D genes are given only for firm matches. Not all rows give a size; the values are once, few, many and, for expanded clones, a class.

V gene: TRBV7-8; CDR3 length: 11; clone size: few; D gene: NA; J gene: TRBJ2-7; CDR3 protein: CASSSLYEQYF; CDR3 DNA: TGTGCCAGCAGCTCCCTCTACGAGCAGTACTTC
V gene: TRBV19; CDR3 length: 16; clone size: NA; D gene: TRBD2; J gene: TRBJ2-2; CDR3 protein: CASSKRGSSNTGELFF; CDR3 DNA: TGTGCCAGTAGTAAGCGGGGCTCTTCGAACACCGGGGAGCTGTTTTTT
V gene: TRBV29-1; CDR3 length: 15; clone size: once; D gene: TRBD1; J gene: TRBJ2-4; CDR3 protein: CSVAKGQGIENIQYF; CDR3 DNA: TGCAGCGTTGCAAAGGGACAGGGGATCGAAAACATTCAGTACTTC
V gene: TRBV5-4; CDR3 length: 18; clone size: once; D gene: NA; J gene: TRBJ2-3; CDR3 protein: CASSLGTRGAHSTDTQYF; CDR3 DNA: TGTGCCAGCAGCTTGGGAACTCGGGGGGCCCATAGCACAGATACGCAGTATTTT
V gene: TRBV5-4; CDR3 length: 12; clone size: NA; D gene: NA; J gene: TRBJ2-7; CDR3 protein: CASSQRPTEQYF; CDR3 DNA: TGTGCCAGCAGTCAAAGACCAACCGAGCAGTACTTC
V gene: TRBV7-6; CDR3 length: 17; clone size: NA; D gene: TRBD1; J gene: TRBJ2-6; CDR3 protein: CASSLGQGNAGANVLTF; CDR3 DNA: TGTGCCAGCAGCTTAGGACAGGGGAACGCTGGGGCCAACGTCCTGACTTTC
V gene: TRBV6-5; CDR3 length: 13; clone size: NA; D gene: NA; J gene: TRBJ1-2; CDR3 protein: CASSYVHNYGYTF; CDR3 DNA: TGTGCCAGCAGTTACGTGCACAACTATGGCTACACCTTC
V gene: TRBV28; CDR3 length: 20; clone size: NA; D gene: TRBD1; J gene: TRBJ2-2; CDR3 protein: CASSLQRGSEGQGNTGELFF; CDR3 DNA: TGTGCCAGCAGTTTACAGAGAGGGTCAGAGGGACAGGGGAACACCGGGGAGCTGTTTTTT
V gene: TRBV5-6; CDR3 length: 16; clone size: NA; D gene: TRBD1; J gene: TRBJ1-4; CDR3 protein: CASSLALQGAREKLFF; CDR3 DNA: TGTGCCAGCAGCTTGGCCCTACAGGGGGCGAGGGAAAAACTGTTTTTT
V gene: TRBV18; CDR3 length: 16; clone size: NA; D gene: TRBD1; J gene: TRBJ2-7; CDR3 protein: CASSHRQGAGGYEQYF; CDR3 DNA: TGTGCCAGCTCACACAGACAGGGGGCCGGGGGATACGAGCAGTACTTC
V gene: TRBV7-2; CDR3 length: 15; clone size: NA; D gene: NA; J gene: TRBJ1-2; CDR3 protein: CASSLGGREGYGYTF; CDR3 DNA: TGTGCCAGCAGCTTAGGGGGCAGGGAGGGCTATGGCTACACCTTC
V gene: TRBV5-6; CDR3 length: 14; clone size: NA; D gene: TRBD2; J gene: TRBJ2-7; CDR3 protein: CASSLVLAGGEQYF; CDR3 DNA: TGTGCCAGCAGCTTGGTTCTAGCGGGGGGCGAGCAGTACTTC
V gene: TRBV21-1; CDR3 length: 15; clone size: once; D gene: NA; J gene: TRBJ1-2; CDR3 protein: CASSTRSPENYGYTF; CDR3 DNA: TGTGCCAGCAGCACCAGGAGTCCGGAGAACTATGGCTACACCTTC
V gene: TRBV6-2/TRBV6-3; CDR3 length: 11; clone size: NA; D gene: TRBD2; J gene: TRBJ2-1; CDR3 protein: CASSWGGEQFF; CDR3 DNA: TGTGCCAGCAGTTGGGGGGGTGAGCAGTTCTTC